This T cell receptor beta chain was recovered during a study of blood T cell repertoires in COVID-19. In the study overall: Samples came from the United States, Italy and Spain, spanning acute and convalescent COVID-19. T cells, B-cell-depleted T cells, or PBMCs provided the cDNA or gDNA that served as material.

V lost 0 bases, J lost 5 bases, and 5 bases stayed unmatched. Germline V lookup: CDR1 MNHNS, CDR2 SASEGT. This CDR3 comprises 18 residues. In the original workflow: Estimation of nucleated cell counts relied on the amplification of reference gene primers. Repertoires were generated with immunoSEQ multiplex PCR, while TCRdb's copy carries only in-frame clones and drops some. That table supplies the V and J calls and clone size; D and trimming were determined from the DNA. The profile shows roughly 150,000 clones, roughly 80% of them singletons. This sequence originates from a woman older than 75 with acute or convalescent COVID-19. Material: peripheral blood. This sequence joins TRBV6-1 and TRBJ2-2; 14 nucleotides line up with TRBD2. For the CDR3, the DNA is TGTGCCAGCAGTGAAGCGCCGGGACTAGCGGGAGTTACCGGGGAGCTGTTTTTT. It yields the protein CASSEAPGLAGVTGELFF.